The clone carrying this TCR beta chain was seen many times. Antigen specificity is unknown. Investigators amplified TCR beta CDR3 regions from RNA transcripts. The library came from an HTBI-primed first-round RT-PCR and a second-round multiplex PCR. TCRdb re-called the multiplex PCR reads with MiXCR, one entry per CDR3 protein. The sample has about 210,000 distinct CDR3 sequences, about 32% seen once. The data are from a study of Graves' ophthalmopathy and Graves' hyperthyroidism. Study background: Pretreatment peripheral blood was obtained at initial diagnosis. Whole-study results and caveats: The model forecast ophthalmopathy progression, reaching about 70% sensitivity and around 75% specificity.

CDR1 and CDR2 from the germline V gene are MNHEY and SVGEGT. This CDR3 contains 14 residues. Deletions cut 0 bases from V and 5 bases from J, with 10 bases between. Symptoms, serum thyroxine and TRAb, thyroid ultrasound, and orbital computed tomography formed the diagnostic basis. The receptor was derived from a man aged 45-60 years with Graves' ophthalmopathy. Sequenced: peripheral blood. The chain couples TRBV6-2 or TRBV6-3 to TRBJ2-5; no firm D call. The CDR3 region has the DNA TGTGCCAGCAGTTACTCGGTAGGGCTGGAGACCCAGTACTTC. The encoded protein is CASSYSVGLETQYF.